The clone carrying this TCR beta chain has only a few counts. Its specificity is not known. This sample was included in a study of T-cell memory formation after mild COVID-19. Notes on the study in general: CD4/CD8 balance characterized clones contracting day 15 to 85, and CD4+ skew characterized later expanders.

TCRdb ran MiXCR on the 5' RACE reads and lists one entry per CDR3 protein. Of approximately 400,000 distinct CDR3 sequences listed, approximately 24% are singletons. Trimming removed 6 bases at V and 0 bases at J, with 5 bases between. CDR3 size: 13 residues. Germline V CDR1 and CDR2: KGHSH, LQKENI. Sequenced material: PBMCs or a T cell subset sorted from them (not recorded which). V gene TRBV18 combines with J gene TRBJ1-4, with D hard to call. This clonotype was sampled from an adult woman who had mild COVID-19 (a few samples of this study predate the infection). Cell type and time point are not known. The CDR3 is CASSGATNEKLFF. CDR3 coding DNA: TGTGCCAGCTCTGGAGCAACTAATGAAAAACTGTTTTTT.